This TCR beta chain was profiled in a study of blood T cell repertoires in COVID-19. Per the authors' pipeline: Nucleated cell counts were estimated from reference gene primer amplification. Method: immunoSEQ multiplex PCR; TCRdb's copy keeps in-frame clones and lacks some. For V, J and clone size, that table is used; D and trimming come from the DNA. The sample has about 200,000 clones, approximately 85% seen once. The CDR3 sequence is 15 residues long. CDR1 is SEHNR and CDR2 is FQNEAQ in the germline V gene (reference sequence). V lost 4 bases to trimming and J lost 2 bases; unmatched junction nucleotides: 4.

This receptor was obtained from a man between 40 and 49 years old with acute COVID-19. Sequencing input: PBMCs or T cells enriched from blood (not recorded which). The chain links TRBV7-9 to TRBJ1-2; TRBD1 agrees at 10 bases. The CDR3 DNA follows: TGTGCCAGCAGCTGGGGACAGGGGACGAACTATGGCTACACCTTC. Its protein is CASSWGQGTNYGYTF. Filled out from reference TRBV7-9 and TRBJ1-2, the complete variable domain reads DTGVSQNPRHKITKRGQNVTFRCDPISEHNRLYWYRQTLGQGPEFLTYFQNEAQLEKSRLLSDRFSAERPKGSFSTLEIQRTEQGDSAMYLCASSWGQGTNYGYTFGSGTRLTVV.